The clone carrying this T cell receptor beta chain is medium-sized by share. Its specificity is not known. This entry is derived from a study of radiotherapy plus CTLA-4 blockade in lung cancer. The study's findings and limits: Blood TCR clones of tumor origin expanded after radiotherapy plus ipilimumab.

Sequenced by immunoSEQ multiplex PCR; TCRdb stores in-frame clones only, minus some. Of about 72,000 clones in the sample, about four fifths were seen once. This CDR3 region has 11 residues. V was cut by 10 bases and J by 7 bases, with 13 bases left in between. CDR1 and CDR2 from the germline V gene are MDHEN and SYDVKM. The chain employs TRBV28 and TRBJ1-1; D gene ambiguous. The clonotype comes from a human donor with non-small cell lung cancer who had a partial response to radiotherapy plus ipilimumab. The sample was peripheral blood, taken from a patient treated with radiotherapy plus ipilimumab. The CDR3 DNA is TGTGCCATAATAACGGGAGATGAAGCTTTCTTT. Residues: CAIITGDEAFF.